The 14 T cell receptor beta chains presented below share a single source sample, sequenced in a study of technical replicates of blood from a handful of donors. The data were produced by immunoSEQ multiplex PCR, yet TCRdb's version contains in-frame clones alone and is incomplete. This sample carries roughly 11,000 clones, roughly 93% of them seen once, and the ten largest clones take 9.1%. Sequences were obtained from PBMCs. These receptors were taken from a human donor in good health.

In DNA, the CDR3 is TGTGCCAGCAGTTTTAGTCTAGCGGGCTACGAGCAGTACTTC. Its protein product is CASSFSLAGYEQYF. V gene TRBV28 combines with J gene TRBJ2-7; 8 bases are a match to TRBD2. CDR3 length: 14 amino acids. Germline CDR1 MDHEN, CDR2 SYDVKM. J gave up 3 bases and V 3 bases, and 4 bases lay outside the gene matches. The full variable domain, rest sourced from reference TRBV28 and TRBJ2-7, is DVKVTQSSRYLVKRTGEKVFLECVQDMDHENMFWYRQDPGLGLRLIYFSYDVKMKEKGDIPEGYSVSREKKERFSLILESASTNQTSMYLCASSFSLAGYEQYFGPGTRLTVT.

V usage is TRBV30 and J usage is TRBJ1-4; D call uncertain. CDR1 GTSNPN and CDR2 SVGIG come from the germline V gene (reference sequence). CDR3 length: 15 amino acids. Trimming stripped 0 bases from V and 6 bases from J, with 14 bases between. CDR3 sequence (DNA): TGTGCCTGGAGTGTAATCTGGGGAGGTCATGAAAAACTGTTTTTT. This translates into CAWSVIWGGHEKLFF.

This chain links TRBV30 with TRBJ2-1; TRBD1 is a possible D gene (5 bases). The CDR3 covers 14 residues. V dropped 7 bases and J dropped 3 bases, with 16 bases sitting between them. Germline loops: CDR1 GTSNPN, CDR2 SVGIG (reference sequence). The CDR3 DNA reads TGTGCCTCCACACACCCAAGGGGCTACAATGAGCAGTTCTTC. It specifies CASTHPRGYNEQFF.

The chain employs TRBV2 and TRBJ1-5, with D possibly TRBD1 on 5 matching bases. V was pared by 3 bases and J by 0 bases, with 9 bases between. CDR1 and CDR2 (germline): SNHLY, FYNNEI. This CDR3 has 15 amino acids. The CDR3 DNA reads TGTGCCAGCAGTGACAGGGTTGATAGCAATCAGCCCCAGCATTTT. Amino acids: CASSDRVDSNQPQHF.

The chain is built from TRBV7-9 and TRBJ2-7, with D possibly TRBD2 on 5 matching bases. Germline CDR1 SEHNR, CDR2 FQNEAQ (reference sequence). The CDR3 covers 13 residues. The V and J ends lost 3 bases and 3 bases respectively, with 9 bases between them. The CDR3: CASSFWENYEQYF. In nucleotides, the CDR3 is TGTGCCAGCAGCTTTTGGGAGAACTACGAGCAGTACTTC.

This clone was seen only once. This chain connects TRBV7-8 to TRBJ2-7; possible D gene TRBD1, 5 bases. CDR1 SGHVS and CDR2 FQNEAQ come from the germline V gene. V lost 7 bases and J lost 0, with 13 bases in between. This CDR3 contains 14 residues. DNA of the CDR3: TGTGCCAGCACTCGGTGGGGCGCCTCCTACGAGCAGTACTTC. It specifies CASTRWGASYEQYF.

In nucleotides, the CDR3 is TGTGCCAGCAGCTCTGGACAGGGTACGGAGACCCAGTACTTC. It specifies CASSSGQGTETQYF. The genes are TRBV11-3 and TRBJ2-5; TRBD1 agrees at 8 bases. V shed 4 bases, J shed 5 bases, and the junction held 6 bases outside the gene matches. The CDR3 is made up of 14 amino acids. Germline CDR1 reads SGHNT; CDR2 reads YENEEA.

The chain uses TRBV27 and TRBJ2-2; no reliable D call. The CDR3 totals 13 residues. Germline V gives CDR1 MNHEY, CDR2 SMNVEV (reference sequence). V gave up 6 bases and J gave up 3 bases, with 8 bases separating them. For the CDR3, the DNA is TGTGCCAGCAGCCGACTGGACACCGGGGAGCTGTTTTTT. Translation: CASSRLDTGELFF.

The CDR3 DNA reads TGTGCCAGCGCCCGGGACAGGAACTATGGCTACACCTTC. Protein sequence: CASARDRNYGYTF. V usage is TRBV6-1 and J usage is TRBJ1-2; 8 bases match TRBD1. The CDR3 extends over 13 amino acids. Germline assignment: CDR1 MNHNS and CDR2 SASEGT. Unmatched junction bases numbered 4, after V lost 8 bases and J lost 2 bases.

The chain employs TRBV10-3 and TRBJ1-1; TRBD1 aligns across 8 bases. The length of the CDR3 is 17 residues. The V gene end was trimmed by 0 bases and the J gene end by 3 bases; junction bases not matched to a gene: 9. Germline V gene sequence: CDR1 ENHRY, CDR2 SYGVKD. CDR3 sequence (DNA): TGTGCCATCAGTGAGTCGATCAGGGGGCCTGGGGACACTGAAGCTTTCTTT. Translating gives CAISESIRGPGDTEAFF.

This chain connects TRBV2 to TRBJ2-5; 8 bases are a match to TRBD2. The germline V gene encodes CDR1 SNHLY and CDR2 FYNNEI. V was clipped by 6 bases and J by 1 base; unmatched bases: 7. There are 15 residues in the CDR3. The CDR3, as DNA: TGTGCCAGCAGAAGGCAACGGGAGGGCCAAGAGACCCAGTACTTC. This sequence encodes CASRRQREGQETQYF.

The chain joins TRBV29-1 to TRBJ2-5; maybe TRBD2 (5 bases). V was shortened by 2 bases and J by 2 bases, with 12 bases between the two germline ends. Germline loops: CDR1 SQVTM, CDR2 ANQGSEA. CDR3 length equals 14 residues. The CDR3 DNA reads as TGCAGCGTTGAATATCCGGGATTGCAAGAGACCCAGTACTTC. This codes for CSVEYPGLQETQYF.

The chain couples TRBV5-4 to TRBJ2-5; 8 nucleotides match TRBD2. CDR3 size: 16 residues. V lost 3 bases to trimming and J lost 2 bases; unmatched junction nucleotides: 9. Per germline, CDR1 SGHNT and CDR2 YYREEE (reference sequence). In DNA form, the CDR3 reads TGTGCCAGCAGCTGGGGAGGGTTAGCGGGGCAAGAGACCCAGTACTTC. This encodes CASSWGGLAGQETQYF.

The CDR3 reads CASSLFGTVNTGELFF. CDR3 bases: TGTGCCAGCAGTTTATTCGGGACAGTGAACACCGGGGAGCTGTTTTTT. This chain connects TRBV27 to TRBJ2-2; 7 positions agree with TRBD1. Germline CDR1 reads MNHEY; CDR2 reads SMNVEV (reference sequence). The ends lost 1 base at V and 1 base at J; junction bases unmatched: 3. The CDR3 consists of 16 residues.